The 26 T cell receptor beta chains below all came from one sample that was sequenced in a study of cytomegalovirus exposure and HLA in healthy donors. The data were produced by immunoSEQ multiplex PCR, yet TCRdb's version contains in-frame clones alone and is incomplete. The sample holds 50,000 to 65,000 clones, 89% seen once. The source material was PBMCs. These receptors were taken from a woman aged 18 to 35 in good health and CMV-seropositive.

The V and J genes are TRBV7-9 and TRBJ1-4, with a tentative D call TRBD1 (6 bases). V lost 5 bases and J lost 8, with 18 bases in between. CDR1 is SEHNR and CDR2 is FQNEAQ in the germline V gene (reference sequence). CDR3 length: 15 amino acids. The CDR3 coding sequence is TGTGCCAGCAGCCCGCCCCCAGGGGAGGGGGAAAAACTGTTTTTT. Translating it yields CASSPPPGEGEKLFF.

The chain couples TRBV18 to TRBJ2-5, with D tentatively TRBD2 (5 bases). The length of the CDR3 is 14 residues. Trimming shortened V by 1 base and J by 1 base, and 7 bases separated the two germline ends. The germline V gene has CDR1 KGHSH and CDR2 LQKENI. The CDR3 coding sequence is TGTGCCAGCTCACCACTGACTACCCAAGAGACCCAGTACTTC. It yields the protein CASSPLTTQETQYF.

V is TRBV7-2 and J is TRBJ2-1; TRBD2 is a possible D gene (6 bases). CDR1 is SGHTA, CDR2 FQGNSA, per germline. Between the trimmed V and J ends, which lost 3 bases and 8 bases, there was a span of 11 bases. The CDR3 length is 13 residues. For the CDR3, the DNA is TGTGCCAGCAGCTTTAGACTAGTGGATGAGCAGTTCTTC. This codes for CASSFRLVDEQFF.

The table lists this clone with a count of one. V and J are TRBV5-4 and TRBJ1-2; no definite D call. The CDR3 consists of 14 residues. The V gene's germline CDR1 is SGHNT and CDR2 YYREEE (reference sequence). The V end was cut by 3 bases, the J end by 0 bases, with 9 bases between. For the CDR3, the DNA is TGTGCCAGCAGCTCGGGGAACCCTAACTATGGCTACACCTTC. It is translated as CASSSGNPNYGYTF.

This sequence joins TRBV5-6 and TRBJ2-7; D may be TRBD2 (5 bases). Germline CDR1 reads SGHDT; CDR2 reads YYEEEE. The CDR3 totals 14 residues. V shed 3 bases and J shed 2 bases, with 12 bases lying between them. Here the CDR3 reads CASSSRVIPYEQYF. The CDR3 nucleotides read TGTGCCAGCAGCTCGAGGGTTATTCCCTACGAGCAGTACTTC.

The chain has TRBV28 and TRBJ2-2; weak D call: TRBD1 (6 bases). The CDR3 spans 13 residues. CDR1 and CDR2 (germline): MDHEN, SYDVKM. Trimming removed 6 bases from V and 7 bases from J, with 12 bases in between. The CDR3 region is CASRARGGGELFF. In DNA, the CDR3 is TGTGCCAGCAGAGCCAGGGGTGGCGGGGAGCTGTTTTTT. The whole variable domain, filled in from reference TRBV28 and TRBJ2-2, reads DVKVTQSSRYLVKRTGEKVFLECVQDMDHENMFWYRQDPGLGLRLIYFSYDVKMKEKGDIPEGYSVSREKKERFSLILESASTNQTSMYLCASRARGGGELFFGEGSRLTVL.

The chain has TRBV27 and TRBJ2-3; D is perhaps TRBD2 (7 bases). The V end lost 2 bases, the J end lost 3 bases, and 15 bases lay between the germline ends. The germline CDR1 and CDR2 sequences are MNHEY and SMNVEV (reference sequence). The CDR3 covers 16 residues. CDR3 coding DNA: TGTGCCAGCAGTTTACCCCCAGGGGAGGGGACAGATACGCAGTATTTT. It encodes CASSLPPGEGTDTQYF.

The chain recombines TRBV30 with TRBJ1-3; TRBD1 is a possible D gene (5 bases). Germline V gene lookup returns CDR1 GTSNPN and CDR2 SVGIG (reference sequence). Trimming cost V 0 bases and J 8 bases, with 20 bases left between them. The CDR3 sequence is 16 residues long. CDR3 residues: CAWSVGAAGLKDTIYF. The CDR3 region has the DNA TGTGCCTGGAGTGTAGGGGCGGCAGGGCTGAAAGACACCATATATTTT.

The rearrangement uses TRBV27 and TRBJ2-3; 9 nucleotides align to TRBD1. The length of the CDR3 is 15 residues. V lost 2 bases, J lost 5 bases, and 5 bases stayed unmatched. The germline gives CDR1 MNHEY, CDR2 SMNVEV (reference sequence). In nucleotides, the CDR3 is TGTGCCAGCAGTTTAGTACAGGGGGCGCAAGATACGCAGTATTTT. Residues: CASSLVQGAQDTQYF.

The CDR3 DNA sequence: TGTGCCAGCAGCCCGACTAGCGGGGGGGCAAGTGTTCAGGAGCAGTACTTC. Encoded protein: CASSPTSGGASVQEQYF. The rearrangement links TRBV7-9 to TRBJ2-7; 14 positions match TRBD2. The germline V gene encodes CDR1 SEHNR and CDR2 FQNEAQ (reference sequence). Trimming at V came to 5 bases and at J to 7 bases, leaving 13 bases not matched to a gene. The CDR3 is made up of 17 amino acids.

This chain connects TRBV7-9 to TRBJ2-7, with D possibly being TRBD1 (5 bases). Germline lookup yields CDR1 SEHNR and CDR2 FQNEAQ (reference sequence). V lost 4 bases, J lost 5 bases, and 15 bases lay in between. The CDR3 is made up of 14 amino acids. The CDR3 reads CASSSRSGYNEQYF. The CDR3 nucleotides read TGTGCCAGCAGCTCCCGGTCAGGGTACAACGAGCAGTACTTC.

V is TRBV16 and J is TRBJ2-1; tentatively, D is TRBD1 (5 bases). The V gene lost 1 base and the J gene lost 8 bases, with 12 bases spanning the gap. CDR1 KGHSY and CDR2 FQNENV come from the germline V gene. This CDR3 has 14 residues. CDR3 loop: CASSQWGSEDEQFF. The CDR3 nucleotides read TGTGCCAGCAGCCAATGGGGCAGCGAGGATGAGCAGTTCTTC.

This clone was counted between two and nine times. This chain uses TRBV7-6 with TRBJ1-3; D is unresolved. Germline V CDR1 and CDR2: SGHVS, FNYEAQ. V dropped 5 bases and J dropped 0 bases, with 14 bases sitting between them. This CDR3 spans 16 amino acids. This chain's CDR3 is CASSQGPGYSGNTIYF. The CDR3 nucleotides read TGTGCCAGCAGCCAAGGTCCGGGATACTCTGGAAACACCATATATTTT.

Note on this clone: At one of its ends the junction is not consistent with the germline gene, which may arise from a read error. The CDR3 nucleotides are TGTGCCGGCTCACCCCAAGGGGGCGAGACAGGAAACACCATATATTTT. Its translation is CAGSPQGGETGNTIYF. The chain couples TRBV18 to TRBJ1-3; 7 nucleotides align to TRBD1. This CDR3 spans 16 amino acids. The germline gives CDR1 KGHSH, CDR2 LQKENI. The full variable domain, completed using reference TRBV18 and TRBJ1-3, is NAGVMQNPRHLVRRRGQEARLRCSPMKGHSHVYWYRQLPEEGLKFMVYLQKENIIDESGMPKERFSAEFPKEGPSILRIQQVVRGDSAAYFCAGSPQGGETGNTIYFGEGSWLTVV.

This chain uses TRBV5-4 with TRBJ1-6, with TRBD1 identical over 7 bases. This CDR3 has 14 amino acids. Germline V gene data show CDR1 as SGHNT and CDR2 as YYREEE (reference sequence). With V trimmed by 5 bases and J by 7 bases, 6 bases remained unmatched. The CDR3 region is CASSQQGENSPLHF. CDR3 DNA: TGTGCCAGCAGTCAGCAGGGGGAGAATTCACCCCTCCACTTT.

J is TRBJ2-5 and V is TRBV9; 14 bases are a match to TRBD2. Germline values: CDR1 SGDLS, CDR2 YYNGEE. The CDR3 spans 17 residues. Trimming cost V 4 bases and J 1 base; bases outside gene matches: 6. DNA of the CDR3: TGTGCCAGCAGCCCCTCGGGACTAGCGGGGGTCCAAGAGACCCAGTACTTC. It encodes CASSPSGLAGVQETQYF.

There are a few counts of this clone. This chain links TRBV6-1 with TRBJ2-1, with TRBD1 identical over 10 bases. Per germline, CDR1 MNHNS and CDR2 SASEGT. J was trimmed by 4 bases and V by 6 bases; bases with no gene match: 6. This CDR3 is built from 15 residues. CDR3: CASRTPGQGYNEQFF. In DNA form, the CDR3 reads TGTGCCAGCAGAACCCCGGGACAGGGGTACAATGAGCAGTTCTTC.

This clone was observed a few times. The chain carries TRBV29-1 and TRBJ2-6; D is unresolved. V lost 4 bases and J 1 base, leaving 17 bases between the germline ends. The V gene's germline CDR1 is SQVTM and CDR2 ANQGSEA. The CDR3 length is 17 residues. CDR3: CSVVTQFILSGANVLTF. The CDR3 nucleotides read TGCAGCGTTGTCACACAGTTTATCCTTTCTGGGGCCAACGTCCTGACTTTC. Variable domain in full (rest from reference TRBV29-1 and TRBJ2-6): SAVISQKPSRDICQRGTSLTIQCQVDSQVTMMFWYRQQPGQSLTLIATANQGSEATYESGFVIDKFPISRPNLTFSTLTVSNMSPEDSSIYLCSVVTQFILSGANVLTFGAGSRLTVL.

V and J are TRBV5-6 and TRBJ1-3; 7 nucleotides line up with TRBD1. The CDR3 runs 16 residues. Per germline, CDR1 SGHDT and CDR2 YYEEEE. Germline trimming cut 4 bases from V and 0 bases from J; bases unmatched to any gene: 7. The CDR3 nucleotides read TGTGCCAGCAGCAAGGACAGGTATTACTCTGGAAACACCATATATTTT. This sequence encodes CASSKDRYYSGNTIYF.

The chain recombines TRBV6-5 with TRBJ2-7; 7 bases match TRBD2. CDR3 length: 14 amino acids. The germline V gene encodes CDR1 MNHEY and CDR2 SVGAGI. Losses at the gene ends were 7 bases for V and 6 bases for J; bases not matched to a gene: 12. CDR3 in amino acids: CASTQPGGSGEQYF. In nucleotides, the CDR3 is TGTGCCAGCACCCAACCGGGGGGTAGTGGCGAGCAGTACTTC.

The chain employs TRBV11-3 and TRBJ2-2, with 8 bases identical to TRBD1. Germline CDR1 reads SGHNT; CDR2 reads YENEEA. This CDR3 has 16 residues. V lost 5 bases, J lost 1 base, and 6 bases stayed unmatched. The CDR3 bases are TGTGCCAGCAGCCCCATGGGGACAGGGAACACCGGGGAGCTGTTTTTT. As protein: CASSPMGTGNTGELFF.

The chain combines TRBV6-5 with TRBJ2-7, with 10 bases matching TRBD2. With V trimmed by 6 bases and J by 0 bases, 5 bases remained unmatched. Germline V gene data show CDR1 as MNHEY and CDR2 as SVGAGI. This CDR3 contains 15 residues. DNA of the CDR3: TGTGCCAGCAGCCCCACTAGCGGGGACTCCTACGAGCAGTACTTC. Amino acids: CASSPTSGDSYEQYF.

V usage is TRBV7-6 and J usage is TRBJ2-7; TRBD2 matches at 9 bases. V was pared by 5 bases and J by 3 bases, with 11 bases of the junction left unmatched. The CDR3 is 16 amino acids. Looked up from germline, CDR1 is SGHVS and CDR2 is FNYEAQ. The CDR3 loop reads CASSPRVSGGIYEQYF. DNA for the CDR3: TGTGCCAGCAGCCCTCGGGTTAGCGGGGGTATCTACGAGCAGTACTTC.

The V call is TRBV27, the J call TRBJ2-2, with 10 bases fitting TRBD1. The V gene end was trimmed by 5 bases and the J gene end by 7 bases; junction bases not matched to a gene: 4. From germline, CDR1 is MNHEY and CDR2 SMNVEV (reference sequence). The CDR3 is made up of 14 amino acids. The CDR3 region has the DNA TGTGCCAGCAGTATCCGGACAGGGGGCGGGGAGCTGTTTTTT. Amino acid sequence: CASSIRTGGGELFF.

Only one count was recorded for this clone. V and J are TRBV4-1 and TRBJ2-4, with 8 bases fitting TRBD1. CDR1 is MGHRA and CDR2 is YSYEKL in the germline V gene. The V and J ends lost 1 base and 0 bases, in that order; junction bases with no gene match: 5. This CDR3 spans 17 amino acids. The CDR3 nucleotides read TGCGCCAGCAGCCAAGGGATTGGACAGGGAGCCAAAAACATTCAGTACTTC. Its protein product is CASSQGIGQGAKNIQYF.

The J gene is TRBJ1-2, the V gene TRBV11-2; perhaps TRBD1 as D (6 bases). V lost 5 bases and J 7 bases, leaving 17 bases between the germline ends. CDR1 SGHAT and CDR2 FQNNGV come from the germline V gene. This CDR3 spans 14 amino acids. The CDR3 DNA reads TGTGCCAGCAGCCCTTCGGGGGGGGCCTTTGGCTACACCTTC. This encodes CASSPSGGAFGYTF.